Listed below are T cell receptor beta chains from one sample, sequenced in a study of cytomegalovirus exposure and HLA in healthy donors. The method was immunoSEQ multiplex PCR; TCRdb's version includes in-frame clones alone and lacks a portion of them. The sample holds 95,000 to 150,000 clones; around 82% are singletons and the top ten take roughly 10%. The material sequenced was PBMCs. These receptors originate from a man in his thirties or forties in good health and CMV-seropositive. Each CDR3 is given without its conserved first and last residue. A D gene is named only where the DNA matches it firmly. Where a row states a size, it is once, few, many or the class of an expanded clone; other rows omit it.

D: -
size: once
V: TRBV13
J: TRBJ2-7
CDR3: ASSLAGLRRGQY

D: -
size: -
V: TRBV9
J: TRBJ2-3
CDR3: ASSVGLVGDTDTQY

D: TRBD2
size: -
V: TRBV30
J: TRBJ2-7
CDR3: AWSVGGSYEQY

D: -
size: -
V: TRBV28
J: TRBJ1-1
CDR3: ASSLTIRLNTEAF

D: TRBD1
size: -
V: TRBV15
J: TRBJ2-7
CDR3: ATSRGRTGTSYEQY

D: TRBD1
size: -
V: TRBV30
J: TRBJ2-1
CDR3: AFSQGAKYNEQF

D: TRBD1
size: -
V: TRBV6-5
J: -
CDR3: ASSPPGQAFYEQY

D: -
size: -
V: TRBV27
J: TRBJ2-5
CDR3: ASSLRGKETQY

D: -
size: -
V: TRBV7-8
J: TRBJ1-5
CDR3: ASSLRGGGTSNQPQH

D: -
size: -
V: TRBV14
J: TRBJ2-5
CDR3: ASSQVRWAEETQY

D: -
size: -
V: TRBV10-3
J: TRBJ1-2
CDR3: AISAQRDYGYT

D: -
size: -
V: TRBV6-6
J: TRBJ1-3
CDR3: ASTYPLSGNTIY

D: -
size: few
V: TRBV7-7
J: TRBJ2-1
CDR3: ASSKNPGGAYNEQF

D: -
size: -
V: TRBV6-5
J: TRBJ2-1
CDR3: ASSHRLGPYNEQF

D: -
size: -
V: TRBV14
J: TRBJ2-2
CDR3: ASSQEGPSRRPRAYGELF

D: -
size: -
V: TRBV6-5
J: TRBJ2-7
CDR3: ASKTGNEQY

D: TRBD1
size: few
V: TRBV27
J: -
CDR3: ASSRTGGGYEQY

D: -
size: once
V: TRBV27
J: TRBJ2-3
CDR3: ASSLSNARSVDTQY

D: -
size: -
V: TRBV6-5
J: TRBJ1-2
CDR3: ASSDSSYGYT

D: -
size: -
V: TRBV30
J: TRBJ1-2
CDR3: AWSLGGANYGYT

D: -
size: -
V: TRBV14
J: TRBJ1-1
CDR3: ASSPMGAVGTEAF

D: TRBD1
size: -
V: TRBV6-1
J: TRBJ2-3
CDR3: ASSAQGVLGTDTQY

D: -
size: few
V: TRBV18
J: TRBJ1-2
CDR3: ASSPPAGTNYGYT

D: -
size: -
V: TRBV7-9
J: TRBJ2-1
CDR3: ASSLSGYNEQF

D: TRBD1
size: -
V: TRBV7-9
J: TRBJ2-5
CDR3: ASSLGTGEETQY

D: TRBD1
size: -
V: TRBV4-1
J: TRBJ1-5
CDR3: ASSPSEQGIQPQH

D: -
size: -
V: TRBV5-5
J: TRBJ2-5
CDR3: ASSPRITVQETQY

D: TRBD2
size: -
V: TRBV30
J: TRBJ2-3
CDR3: AWSGLADSTDTQY

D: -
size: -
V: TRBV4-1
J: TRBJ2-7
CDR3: ASSQEYPSSYEQY

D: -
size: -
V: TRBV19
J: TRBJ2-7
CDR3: ASKAAEDSYEQY

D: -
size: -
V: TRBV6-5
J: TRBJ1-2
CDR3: ASSETGSRGYT

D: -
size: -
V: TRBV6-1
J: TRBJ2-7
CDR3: ASSEWSGVLYEQY

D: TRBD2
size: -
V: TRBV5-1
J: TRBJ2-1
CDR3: ASSEAGSSYNEQF

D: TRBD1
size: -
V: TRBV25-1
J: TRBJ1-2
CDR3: ASSESATGVSYGYT

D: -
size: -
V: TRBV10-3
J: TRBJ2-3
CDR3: AIRQGADTQY

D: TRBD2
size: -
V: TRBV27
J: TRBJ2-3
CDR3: ASSLQAGGLTDTQY

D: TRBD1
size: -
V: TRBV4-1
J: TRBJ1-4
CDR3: ASSQPGQLLF

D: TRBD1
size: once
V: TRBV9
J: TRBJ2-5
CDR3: ASSPHRGRLQEQY

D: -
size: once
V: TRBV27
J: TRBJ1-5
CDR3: ASSGHNGNQPQH